The 16 T cell receptor beta chains reported below all come from one sample, sequenced in a study of cytomegalovirus exposure and HLA in healthy donors. Researchers ran the PCR with 60 Vbeta and 13 Jbeta primers. Clones were read by immunoSEQ multiplex PCR, and TCRdb kept only the in-frame ones, dropping some. The sample records roughly 180,000 clones, 80% to 85% being singletons. Material for sequencing was PBMCs. These TCRs come from a boy aged 5-17 years in good health and CMV-seronegative.

The chain has TRBV7-9 and TRBJ1-1, with TRBD1 as a possible D gene (6 bases). Per the germline V gene, CDR1 is SEHNR and CDR2 is FQNEAQ (reference sequence). The CDR3 sequence is 15 residues long. V gave up 0 bases and J gave up 1 base, with 9 bases separating them. The CDR3 loop reads CASSLAGAANTEAFF. The CDR3 DNA sequence: TGTGCCAGCAGCTTAGCGGGGGCGGCGAACACTGAAGCTTTCTTT.

This chain uses TRBV7-6 with TRBJ2-5, with TRBD2 identical over 8 bases. Germline V CDR1 and CDR2: SGHVS, FNYEAQ. CDR3 length: 15 residues. Trimming removed 1 base from V and 5 bases from J; junction bases left unmatched: 6. As DNA, the CDR3 is TGTGCCAGCAGCTTAGGTATTGGCGGGAGGGAGACCCAGTACTTC. It specifies CASSLGIGGRETQYF.

The J gene is TRBJ1-1, the V gene TRBV27, with D tentatively TRBD1 (6 bases). This CDR3 has 16 residues. Germline assignment: CDR1 MNHEY and CDR2 SMNVEV (reference sequence). V was clipped by 3 bases and J by 1 base, with 15 bases between them. For the CDR3, the DNA is TGTGCCAGCAGTTTCTCGCAGGGGCCGTGGAACACTGAAGCTTTCTTT. Protein sequence: CASSFSQGPWNTEAFF.

This sequence joins TRBV29-1 and TRBJ1-1, with D unresolved. Trimming stripped 7 bases from V and 5 bases from J, with 8 bases between. CDR1 is SQVTM, CDR2 ANQGSEA, per germline. The CDR3 totals 10 residues. Here the CDR3 reads CSGAITEAFF. The CDR3 DNA sequence: TGCAGCGGAGCAATAACTGAAGCTTTCTTT.

The rearrangement uses TRBV20-1 and TRBJ2-1; 7 bases align to TRBD2. Germline loops: CDR1 DFQATT, CDR2 SNEGSKA (reference sequence). The trim removed 7 bases at V and 4 bases at J, leaving 1 base unmatched. The CDR3 length is 11 residues. CDR3 nucleotide sequence: TGCAGTGTAGCGGGTTACAATGAGCAGTTCTTC. It translates to CSVAGYNEQFF.

About this clone: At the DNA level, this CDR3 is encoded by other sequences in the same sample as well. The genes are TRBV9 and TRBJ1-1, with D hard to call. The V end was cut by 0 bases, the J end by 4 bases, with 7 bases between. This CDR3 has 13 residues. Germline-derived CDR1 and CDR2 are SGDLS and YYNGEE. Here the CDR3 DNA reads TGTGCCAGCAGCGTAGCTCGCGGCACTGAAGCTTTCTTT. Translation: CASSVARGTEAFF.

This chain connects TRBV9 to TRBJ2-2; D might be TRBD2 (6 bases). From germline, CDR1 is SGDLS and CDR2 YYNGEE. Trimming shortened V by 6 bases and J by 1 base, and 13 bases separated the two germline ends. This CDR3 comprises 15 residues. The DNA of the CDR3 is TGTGCCAGCACCACCGGGACTCTGAACACCGGGGAGCTGTTTTTT. As protein: CASTTGTLNTGELFF.

This chain joins TRBV9 and TRBJ2-1, with no clear D. The CDR3 runs 15 residues. Germline V CDR1 and CDR2: SGDLS, YYNGEE. V shed 0 bases and J shed 10 bases, with 17 bases lying between them. The CDR3 protein is CASSVGVFRPEEQFF. The DNA for the CDR3 is TGTGCCAGCAGCGTAGGCGTCTTCCGTCCCGAAGAGCAGTTCTTC.

The gene calls are TRBV30 and TRBJ2-7; D is unclear. The CDR3 is 13 amino acids. From germline, CDR1 is GTSNPN and CDR2 SVGIG (reference sequence). V gave up 0 bases and J gave up 7 bases, with 13 bases separating them. This CDR3 reads CAWSVRSAEEQYF. CDR3 sequence (DNA): TGTGCCTGGAGTGTACGCTCCGCAGAAGAGCAGTACTTC.

The chain joins TRBV6-6 to TRBJ2-2; 9 nucleotides align to TRBD1. Germline-derived CDR1 and CDR2 are MNHNY and SVGAGI (reference sequence). Trimming took 6 bases from V and 5 from J; bases not matched to a gene: 7. The CDR3 runs 15 residues. CDR3 sequence: CASSYRGRRTGELFF. The DNA for the CDR3 is TGTGCCAGCAGCTACAGGGGGCGCAGAACCGGGGAGCTGTTTTTT.

The rearrangement uses TRBV9 and TRBJ1-2, with TRBD1 matching over 9 bases. Germline CDR1 SGDLS, CDR2 YYNGEE. Trimming at V came to 4 bases and at J to 2 bases, leaving 6 bases not matched to a gene. This CDR3 region has 15 residues. The CDR3 DNA sequence: TGTGCCAGCAGCCTTAGGACAGGGGCCAACTATGGCTACACCTTC. Translated, it gives CASSLRTGANYGYTF.

The chain has TRBV6-1 and TRBJ1-6; 8 bases fit TRBD1. The trim removed 5 bases at V and 9 bases at J, leaving 9 bases unmatched. The length of the CDR3 is 15 residues. The germline CDR1 and CDR2 sequences are MNHNS and SASEGT. CDR3 residues: CASSPDRVWGSPLHF. CDR3 in DNA: TGTGCCAGCAGTCCGGACAGGGTTTGGGGTTCACCCCTCCACTTT.

This clone appeared a few times. Here the CDR3 DNA reads TGTGCCAGCACCCCAGGGCCTGGTGAAGCTTTCTTT. Translating it yields CASTPGPGEAFF. The chain links TRBV6-5 to TRBJ1-1; a weak D match, TRBD1 (5 bases). Germline CDR1 is MNHEY and CDR2 is SVGAGI. The CDR3 sequence is 12 residues long. V dropped 7 bases and J dropped 7 bases, with 13 bases sitting between them.

CDR3 sequence: CASSILGHADTQYF. The DNA of the CDR3 is TGTGCCAGTAGTATACTCGGTCACGCAGATACGCAGTATTTT. This sequence joins TRBV19 and TRBJ2-3; no clear D. V was shortened by 2 bases and J by 4 bases, with 10 bases between the two germline ends. Germline CDR1 LNHDA, CDR2 SQIVND (reference sequence). This CDR3 region has 14 residues.

The chain joins TRBV7-8 to TRBJ2-1; 9 nucleotides line up with TRBD2. Trimming cost V 1 base and J 0 bases; bases outside gene matches: 4. This CDR3 has 17 residues. The germline V gene encodes CDR1 SGHVS and CDR2 FQNEAQ. The CDR3 sequence is CASSLGASGASYNEQFF. The DNA for the CDR3 is TGTGCCAGCAGCTTAGGGGCTAGCGGGGCCTCCTACAATGAGCAGTTCTTC.

This rearrangement joins TRBV9 to TRBJ1-4, with D maybe TRBD1 (6 bases). CDR1 is SGDLS, CDR2 YYNGEE, per germline. Trimming shortened V by 4 bases and J by 2 bases, and 18 bases separated the two germline ends. The length of the CDR3 is 17 residues. This chain's CDR3 is CASSPDGGGGTNEKLFF. DNA for the CDR3: TGTGCCAGCAGCCCCGATGGGGGCGGGGGCACTAATGAAAAACTGTTTTTT.